This T cell receptor beta chain was obtained from a study of response to subunit inactivated influenza vaccine. TCRdb called the RT-PCR reads again in MiXCR, with one record for every CDR3 protein. This repertoire shows approximately 230,000 distinct CDR3 sequences, 10% to 15% found once; its top ten account for approximately 7.8%. Comments on this clonotype: Its target is unknown.

Findings and limits, study-wide: The authors proposed limited new T cell recruitment per seasonal influenza vaccination.

This CDR3 comprises 12 residues. Germline V gene data show CDR1 as MNHNY and CDR2 as SVGAGI (reference sequence). Trimming pared 2 bases from V and 11 bases from J, leaving 12 bases between. The origin of this receptor is a man over 45 who received an inactivated influenza vaccine. The sequences come from non-naive T cells sorted from PBMCs, collected around 14 days before vaccination. The gene calls are TRBV6-6 and TRBJ1-1; D gene unclear. The CDR3 DNA reads TGTGCCAGCAGTTACGAGAAGACTCGGGCTTTCTTT. Translated, it gives CASSYEKTRAFF.